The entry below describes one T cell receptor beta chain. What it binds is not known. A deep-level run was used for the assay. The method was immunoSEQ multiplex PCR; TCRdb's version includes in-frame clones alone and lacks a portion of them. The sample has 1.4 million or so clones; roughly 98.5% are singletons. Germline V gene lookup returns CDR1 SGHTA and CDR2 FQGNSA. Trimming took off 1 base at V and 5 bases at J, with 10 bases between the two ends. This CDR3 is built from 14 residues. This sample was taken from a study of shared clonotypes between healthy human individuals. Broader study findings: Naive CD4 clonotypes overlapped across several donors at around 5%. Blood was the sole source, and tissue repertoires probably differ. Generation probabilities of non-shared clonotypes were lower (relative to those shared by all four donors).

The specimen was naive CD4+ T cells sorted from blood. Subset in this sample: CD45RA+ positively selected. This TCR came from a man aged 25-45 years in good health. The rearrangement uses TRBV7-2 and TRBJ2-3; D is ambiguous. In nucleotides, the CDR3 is TGTGCCAGCAGCTTAGGGCAAAGAAGAGATACGCAGTATTTT. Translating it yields CASSLGQRRDTQYF.